The 25 T cell receptor beta chains below come from one sample, sequenced in a study of OX40 agonist ivuxolimab in advanced cancers. The method was immunoSEQ multiplex PCR; TCRdb's version includes in-frame clones alone and lacks a portion of them. The sample records about 61,000 clones, about nine tenths being singletons. The source was CD4+ or CD8+ T cells sorted from blood, collected in a trial of the OX40 agonist ivuxolimab. All receptors derive from an adult with an advanced solid tumor such as melanoma, head and neck, liver or kidney cancer.

This clone has just one count. The chain recombines TRBV18 with TRBJ1-4; perhaps TRBD1 as D (5 bases). The CDR3 has 14 residues. V dropped 3 bases and J dropped 2 bases, with 7 bases sitting between them. Germline V lookup: CDR1 KGHSH, CDR2 LQKENI. The CDR3, as DNA: TGTGCCAGCTCACCCGGGACGACTAATGAAAAACTGTTTTTT. Translated: CASSPGTTNEKLFF.

V usage is TRBV11-3 and J usage is TRBJ2-7, with a weak D call TRBD1 (5 bases). Trimming removed 2 bases from V and 3 bases from J, with 14 bases in between. CDR3 size: 15 residues. The germline gives CDR1 SGHNT, CDR2 YENEEA. The CDR3 DNA sequence: TGTGCCAGCAGCTTATCGGCTCAGGGAATCTACGAGCAGTACTTC. As protein: CASSLSAQGIYEQYF.

The chain has TRBV7-2 and TRBJ1-2; tentative D call: TRBD1 (6 bases). V dropped 4 bases and J dropped 5 bases, with 17 bases sitting between them. CDR3 size: 15 residues. CDR1 and CDR2 from the germline V gene are SGHTA and FQGNSA. In nucleotides, the CDR3 is TGTGCCAGCAGCTCCCCCCCCGCAGGGGCGTATGGCTACACCTTC. It specifies CASSSPPAGAYGYTF.

The CDR3 sequence is CASTGSEDTQYF. The CDR3 region has the DNA TGTGCCAGCACGGGATCTGAAGATACGCAGTATTTT. This chain links TRBV6-5 with TRBJ2-3; a possible D gene is TRBD2 (5 bases). There are 12 residues in the CDR3. The ends were cut back, 7 bases at V and 5 bases at J, with 10 bases in the middle. CDR1 MNHEY and CDR2 SVGAGI come from the germline V gene.

This chain joins TRBV19 and TRBJ2-1; no clear D gene. The CDR3 is made up of 15 amino acids. V was cut by 3 bases and J by 7 bases, with 16 bases left in between. Germline CDR1 is LNHDA and CDR2 is SQIVND (reference sequence). The CDR3 sequence: CASSIEYSRSNEQFF. The CDR3 region has the DNA TGTGCCAGTAGTATTGAGTATTCCCGAAGTAATGAGCAGTTCTTC.

The V call is TRBV4-1, the J call TRBJ1-1; D is unresolved. The CDR3 loop spans 15 amino acids. V lost 1 base to trimming and J lost 2 bases, with 11 bases between them. The germline V gene encodes CDR1 MGHRA and CDR2 YSYEKL. The CDR3 here is CASSQGASLNTEAFF. The CDR3 bases are TGCGCCAGCAGCCAAGGGGCCAGTCTTAACACTGAAGCTTTCTTT.

This clone was found once. The V call is TRBV19, the J call TRBJ1-4; D gene uncertain. V was clipped by 11 bases and J by 8 bases, with 12 bases between them. The CDR3 has 11 amino acids. The germline CDR1 and CDR2 sequences are LNHDA and SQIVND (reference sequence). The CDR3 loop reads CAAASGEKLFF. CDR3 DNA sequence: TGTGCCGCAGCGAGTGGGGAAAAACTGTTTTTT.

The chain employs TRBV11-2 and TRBJ1-5; 7 nucleotides line up with TRBD1. CDR1 and CDR2 from the germline V gene are SGHAT and FQNNGV. The length of the CDR3 is 14 residues. V shed 5 bases, J shed 6 bases, and the junction held 7 bases outside the gene matches. This CDR3 reads CASSLDRDGQPQHF. In DNA form, the CDR3 reads TGTGCCAGCAGCCTTGACAGGGATGGTCAGCCCCAGCATTTT. The variable domain in full, completed from reference TRBV11-2 and TRBJ1-5, reads EAGVAQSPRYKIIEKRQSVAFWCNPISGHATLYWYQQILGQGPKLLIQFQNNGVVDDSQLPKDRFSAERLKGVDSTLKIQPAKLEDSAVYLCASSLDRDGQPQHFGDGTRLSIL.

J is TRBJ1-5 and V is TRBV11-2; D uncertain. There are 12 residues in the CDR3. Trimming cost V 3 bases and J 1 base, with 1 base left between them. Germline CDR1 is SGHAT and CDR2 is FQNNGV. Here the CDR3 DNA reads TGTGCCAGCAGCTTGAGCAATCAGCCCCAGCATTTT. It specifies CASSLSNQPQHF.

The chain is built from TRBV23-1 and TRBJ2-3; 12 nucleotides match TRBD1. TRBV23-1 is given ORF status, its function remaining uncertain. V gave up 3 bases and J gave up 6 bases; unmatched junction bases: 4. The CDR3 is 15 amino acids. CDR3 sequence reads: CASSHGTGGKDTQYF. DNA for the CDR3: TGCGCCAGCAGTCATGGGACAGGGGGCAAGGATACGCAGTATTTT.

The chain has TRBV6-1 and TRBJ1-1; the D is unclear. The V gene lost 5 bases and the J gene lost 0 bases, with 4 bases spanning the gap. The germline CDR1 and CDR2 sequences are MNHNS and SASEGT. The CDR3 is 12 amino acids. The CDR3 spells CASSRMNTEAFF. The CDR3 nucleotides read TGTGCCAGCAGTAGGATGAACACTGAAGCTTTCTTT.

The V and J genes are TRBV6-4 and TRBJ2-6; D call uncertain. The V and J ends lost 0 bases and 2 bases respectively, with 8 bases between them. CDR1 is MRHNA and CDR2 is SNTAGT in the germline V gene. This CDR3 is built from 16 residues. DNA for the CDR3: TGTGCCAGCAGTGACTCAGGGTCACCTGGGGCCAACGTCCTGACTTTC. Its translation is CASSDSGSPGANVLTF.

V and J are TRBV18 and TRBJ1-1; D is undetermined. Trimming took 3 bases from V and 7 from J, leaving 15 bases between them. Germline V lookup: CDR1 KGHSH, CDR2 LQKENI. The CDR3 contains 14 residues. This chain's CDR3 is CASSPRDTTYEAFF. CDR3 in DNA: TGTGCCAGCTCACCGCGGGATACTACTTATGAAGCTTTCTTT.

The chain carries TRBV5-1 and TRBJ2-1; weak D call: TRBD1 (5 bases). V lost 5 bases to trimming and J lost 8 bases, with 17 bases between them. The CDR3 length is 14 residues. The V gene's germline CDR1 is SGHRS and CDR2 YFSETQ. CDR3 amino acids: CASRERTPPDEQFF. In nucleotides, the CDR3 is TGCGCCAGCAGGGAACGGACACCACCCGATGAGCAGTTCTTC.

The chain carries TRBV11-3 and TRBJ2-3, with a tentative D call TRBD2 (7 bases). The CDR3 is made up of 17 amino acids. V lost 3 bases and J 4 bases, leaving 20 bases between the germline ends. Per the germline V gene, CDR1 is SGHNT and CDR2 is YENEEA. CDR3 in amino acids: CASSLGPKGGYADTQYF. CDR3 DNA sequence: TGTGCCAGCAGCTTGGGACCAAAGGGGGGGTATGCAGATACGCAGTATTTT.

The chain employs TRBV4-1 and TRBJ2-3; tentatively, D is TRBD1 or TRBD2 (5 bases each). This CDR3 has 17 amino acids. Trimming took off 0 bases at V and 6 bases at J, with 19 bases between the two ends. The germline V gene encodes CDR1 MGHRA and CDR2 YSYEKL. CDR3 nucleotide sequence: TGCGCCAGCAGCCAAGATTCAGGACCTATGGGGGTGGATACGCAGTATTTT. Residues: CASSQDSGPMGVDTQYF.

The chain combines TRBV6-1 with TRBJ1-4; tentatively, D is TRBD1 (5 bases). V lost 6 bases, J lost 6 bases, and 5 bases lay in between. Per the germline V gene, CDR1 is MNHNS and CDR2 is SASEGT. The CDR3 has 11 amino acids. CDR3 bases: TGTGCCAGCAGGGGGGATGAAAAACTGTTTTTT. This translates into CASRGDEKLFF.

CDR3 residues: CSVVLPNKSLGELFF. CDR3 in DNA: TGCAGCGTTGTCTTACCTAATAAAAGTCTCGGGGAGCTGTTTTTT. The V call is TRBV29-1, the J call TRBJ2-2; D call uncertain. CDR1 and CDR2 (germline): SQVTM, ANQGSEA. V lost 4 bases and J 7 bases, leaving 19 bases between the germline ends. The CDR3 runs to 15 residues.

DNA of the CDR3: TGTGCCAGCAGTGGAGAATCCCAGGGGGAGCAGTTCTTC. Its translation: CASSGESQGEQFF. The chain recombines TRBV6-4 with TRBJ2-1; weak D call: TRBD1 (6 bases). Germline V gene sequence: CDR1 MRHNA, CDR2 SNTAGT. Deletions cut 4 bases from V and 10 bases from J, with 14 bases between. The CDR3 is 13 residues long.

The chain joins TRBV7-3 to TRBJ2-2, with 8 bases that match TRBD1. This CDR3 spans 15 amino acids. The V segment lost 7 bases and the J segment 4 bases; nucleotides outside the gene matches: 8. Germline V lookup: CDR1 SGHTA, CDR2 FQGTGA. Here the CDR3 DNA reads TGTGCCAGCACAAGGACAGGGTCCGGCACCGGGGAGCTGTTTTTT. As protein: CASTRTGSGTGELFF.

The chain couples TRBV11-3 to TRBJ2-1; 9 nucleotides agree with TRBD1. The CDR3 is 14 amino acids. The V gene's germline CDR1 is SGHNT and CDR2 YENEEA. The J segment lost 7 bases and the V segment lost 5 bases, leaving 6 bases of the junction unmatched. CDR3 in amino acids: CASSQTGTGNEQFF. The CDR3, as DNA: TGTGCCAGCAGCCAAACGGGGACAGGGAATGAGCAGTTCTTC.

This clone was recorded a few times. The chain combines TRBV5-8 with TRBJ2-7; D perhaps matches TRBD1 (6 bases). The CDR3 loop spans 15 amino acids. Deletions cut 4 bases from V and 6 bases from J, with 20 bases between. CDR1 is SGHTS, CDR2 YDEGEE, per germline. CDR3 amino acids: CASSARDNRISEQYF. In DNA, the CDR3 is TGTGCCAGCAGCGCCCGGGACAATCGAATCTCCGAGCAGTACTTC.

The chain has TRBV6-5 and TRBJ2-1, with 9 positions matching TRBD2. CDR3 length: 16 amino acids. The V segment lost 4 bases and the J segment 4 bases; nucleotides outside the gene matches: 8. In germline, CDR1 is MNHEY, CDR2 SVGAGI. CDR3 amino acids: CASSSLAGRAYNEQFF. CDR3 sequence (DNA): TGTGCCAGCAGTTCCCTAGCGGGGAGGGCTTACAATGAGCAGTTCTTC.

The chain couples TRBV9 to TRBJ1-2; maybe TRBD1 (6 bases). CDR1 and CDR2 from the germline V gene are SGDLS and YYNGEE. The CDR3 contains 14 residues. Deletions cut 4 bases from V and 0 bases from J, with 10 bases between. CDR3 amino acids: CASSLDRPNYGYTF. CDR3 DNA: TGTGCCAGCAGCTTAGACAGGCCTAACTATGGCTACACCTTC.

The chain is built from TRBV18 and TRBJ1-1; tentative D call: TRBD1 (6 bases). Germline loops: CDR1 KGHSH, CDR2 LQKENI. This CDR3 has 13 residues. Trimming shortened V by 2 bases and J by 3 bases, and 7 bases separated the two germline ends. The CDR3 coding sequence is TGTGCCAGCTCACCAAGGGGGGACACTGAAGCTTTCTTT. Its protein is CASSPRGDTEAFF.